These T cell receptor beta chains were read from a single sample in a study of T cells in Graves' hyperthyroidism and ophthalmopathy. TCRdb redid the calling of the multiplex PCR reads with MiXCR, one entry per CDR3 protein. The repertoire holds over 500,000 distinct CDR3 sequences, with roughly 17% as singletons. Sequencing input: blood. These receptors all stem from a woman aged 18-29 years with Graves' ophthalmopathy. The CDR3 runs from the conserved cysteine through the conserved F or W. D genes are given only for firm matches. The size entry is marked missing in some rows and otherwise reads once, few, many or a size class.

D gene,J gene,V gene,clone size,CDR3 protein
TRBD1,TRBJ1-1,TRBV4-1,many,CASSQGRQDRTEAFF
TRBD2,TRBJ2-1,TRBV4-1,many,CASSAPTTSGYNEQFF
TRBD2,TRBJ2-1,TRBV27,many,CASNRRPGLAYNEQFF
TRBD1,TRBJ2-5,TRBV7-6,many,CASSLHGQGPGETQYF
TRBD2,TRBJ2-3,TRBV20-1,many,CSARRGTSGSTDTQYF
NA,TRBJ2-5,TRBV5-4,once,CASGSLTGIQETQYF
NA,TRBJ1-1,TRBV27,many,CASSTPRAGHEAFF
NA,TRBJ2-1,TRBV7-2,many,CASSRVEGSGNEQFF
NA,TRBJ1-1,TRBV9,few,CASSVDGGLNTEAFF
NA,TRBJ1-4,TRBV12-3/TRBV12-4,NA,CASSLGGGANEKLFF
TRBD1,TRBJ1-6,TRBV7-9,few,CASSSQGRDSPLHF
TRBD1,TRBJ2-5,TRBV7-6,NA,CASSLAFNRGQETQYF
NA,TRBJ2-2,TRBV24-1,NA,CATSGGARELFF
NA,TRBJ2-5,TRBV5-1,many,CASSWPTGAGEETQYF